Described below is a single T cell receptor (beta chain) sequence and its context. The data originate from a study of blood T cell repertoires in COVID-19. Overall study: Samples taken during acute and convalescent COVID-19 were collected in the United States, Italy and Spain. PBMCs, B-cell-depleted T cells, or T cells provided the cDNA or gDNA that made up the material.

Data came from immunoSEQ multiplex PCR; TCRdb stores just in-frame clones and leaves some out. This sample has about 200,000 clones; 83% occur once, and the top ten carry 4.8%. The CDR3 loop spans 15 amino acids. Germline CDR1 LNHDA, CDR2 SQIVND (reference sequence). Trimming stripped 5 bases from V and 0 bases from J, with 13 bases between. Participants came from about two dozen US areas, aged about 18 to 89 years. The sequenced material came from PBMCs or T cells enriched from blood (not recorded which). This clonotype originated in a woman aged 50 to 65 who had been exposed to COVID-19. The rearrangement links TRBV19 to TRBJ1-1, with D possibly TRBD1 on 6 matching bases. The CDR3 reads CASSLGQTLNTEAFF. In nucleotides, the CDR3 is TGTGCCAGTAGTCTAGGACAGACTTTGAACACTGAAGCTTTCTTT.